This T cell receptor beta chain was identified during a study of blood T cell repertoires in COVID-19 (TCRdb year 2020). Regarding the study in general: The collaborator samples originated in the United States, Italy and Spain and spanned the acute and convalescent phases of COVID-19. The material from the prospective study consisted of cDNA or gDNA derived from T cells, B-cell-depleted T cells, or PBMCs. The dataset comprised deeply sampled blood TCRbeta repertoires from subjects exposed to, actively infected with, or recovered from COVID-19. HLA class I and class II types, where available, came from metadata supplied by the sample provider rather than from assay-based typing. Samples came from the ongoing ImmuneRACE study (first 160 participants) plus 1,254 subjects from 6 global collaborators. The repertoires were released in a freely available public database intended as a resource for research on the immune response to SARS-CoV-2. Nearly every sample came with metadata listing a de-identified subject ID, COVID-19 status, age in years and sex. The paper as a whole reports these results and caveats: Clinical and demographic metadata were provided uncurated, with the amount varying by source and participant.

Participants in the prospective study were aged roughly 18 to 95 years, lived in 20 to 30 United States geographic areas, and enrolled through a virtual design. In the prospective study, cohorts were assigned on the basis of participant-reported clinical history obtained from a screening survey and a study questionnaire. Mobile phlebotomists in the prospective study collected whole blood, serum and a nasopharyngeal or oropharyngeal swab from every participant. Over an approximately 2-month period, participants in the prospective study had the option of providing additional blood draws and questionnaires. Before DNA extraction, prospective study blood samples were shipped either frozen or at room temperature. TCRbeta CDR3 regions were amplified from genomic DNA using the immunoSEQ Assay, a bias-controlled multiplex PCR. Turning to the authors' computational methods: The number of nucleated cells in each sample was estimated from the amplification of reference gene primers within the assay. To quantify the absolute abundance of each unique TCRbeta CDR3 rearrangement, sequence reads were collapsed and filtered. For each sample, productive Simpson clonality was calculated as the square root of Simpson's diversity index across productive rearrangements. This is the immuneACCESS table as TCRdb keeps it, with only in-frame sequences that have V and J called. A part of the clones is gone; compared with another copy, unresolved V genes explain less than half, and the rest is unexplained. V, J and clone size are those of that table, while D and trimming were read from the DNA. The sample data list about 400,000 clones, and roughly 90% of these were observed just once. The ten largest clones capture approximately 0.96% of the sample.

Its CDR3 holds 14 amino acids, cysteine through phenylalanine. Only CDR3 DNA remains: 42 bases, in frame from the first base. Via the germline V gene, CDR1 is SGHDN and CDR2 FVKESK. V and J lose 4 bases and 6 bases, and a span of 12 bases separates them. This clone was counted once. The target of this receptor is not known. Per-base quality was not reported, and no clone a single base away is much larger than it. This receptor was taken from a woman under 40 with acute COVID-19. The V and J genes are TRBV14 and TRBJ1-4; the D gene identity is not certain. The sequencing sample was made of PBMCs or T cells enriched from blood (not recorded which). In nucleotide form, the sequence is TGTGCCAGCAGCCCCCAAGTGGCTCATGAAAAACTGTTTTTT. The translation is CASSPQVAHEKLFF.